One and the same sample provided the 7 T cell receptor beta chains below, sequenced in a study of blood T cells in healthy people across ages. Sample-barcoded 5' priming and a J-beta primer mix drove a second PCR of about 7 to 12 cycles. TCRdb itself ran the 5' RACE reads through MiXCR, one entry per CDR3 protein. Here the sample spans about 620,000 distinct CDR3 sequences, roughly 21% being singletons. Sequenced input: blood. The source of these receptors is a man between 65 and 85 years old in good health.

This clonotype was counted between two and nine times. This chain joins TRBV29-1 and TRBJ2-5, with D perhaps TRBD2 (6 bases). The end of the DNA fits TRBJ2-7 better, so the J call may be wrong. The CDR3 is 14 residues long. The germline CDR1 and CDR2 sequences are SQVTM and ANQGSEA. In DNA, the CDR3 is TGCAGCGCAAGGACTACTGCCCCTTCCTACGAGCAGTACTTC. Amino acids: CSARTTAPSYEQYF.

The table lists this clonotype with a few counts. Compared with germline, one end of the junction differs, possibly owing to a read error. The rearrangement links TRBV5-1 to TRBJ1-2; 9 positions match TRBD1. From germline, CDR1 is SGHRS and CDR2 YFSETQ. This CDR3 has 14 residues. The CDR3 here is CASSMGTGNDGYTF. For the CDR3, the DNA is TGCGCTAGCAGCATGGGGACAGGGAACGATGGCTACACCTTC. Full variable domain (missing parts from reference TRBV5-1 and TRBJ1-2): KAGVTQTPRYLIKTRGQQVTLSCSPISGHRSVSWYQQTPGQGLQFLFEYFSETQRNKGNFPGRFSGRQFSNSRSEMNVSTLELGDSALYLCASSMGTGNDGYTFGSGTRLTVV.

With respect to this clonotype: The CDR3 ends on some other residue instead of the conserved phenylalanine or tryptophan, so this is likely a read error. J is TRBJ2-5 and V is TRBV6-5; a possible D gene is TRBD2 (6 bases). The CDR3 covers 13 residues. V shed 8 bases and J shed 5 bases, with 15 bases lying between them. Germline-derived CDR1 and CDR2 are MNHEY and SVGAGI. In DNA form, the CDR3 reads TGTGCCAGCCATGACGTAGGGAGGGAGACCCAGTACCTC. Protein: CASHDVGRETQYL.

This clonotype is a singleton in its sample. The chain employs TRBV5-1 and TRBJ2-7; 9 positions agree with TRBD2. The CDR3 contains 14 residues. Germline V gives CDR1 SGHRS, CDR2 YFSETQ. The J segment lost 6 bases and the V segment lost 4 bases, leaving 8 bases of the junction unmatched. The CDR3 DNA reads TGCGCCAGCAGCGGTAGCGGGAGATCTGGCGAGCAGTACTTC. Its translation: CASSGSGRSGEQYF.

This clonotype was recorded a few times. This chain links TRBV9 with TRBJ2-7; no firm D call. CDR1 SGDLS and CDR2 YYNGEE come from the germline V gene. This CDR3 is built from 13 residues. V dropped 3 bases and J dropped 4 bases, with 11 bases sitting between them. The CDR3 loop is CASSENPRYEQYF. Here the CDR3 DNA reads TGTGCCAGCAGCGAGAACCCTCGGTACGAGCAGTACTTC. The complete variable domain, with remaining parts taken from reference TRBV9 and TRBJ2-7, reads DSGVTQTPKHLITATGQRVTLRCSPRSGDLSVYWYQQSLDQGLQFLIQYYNGEERAKGNILERFSAQQFPDLHSELNLSSLELGDSALYFCASSENPRYEQYFGPGTRLTVT.

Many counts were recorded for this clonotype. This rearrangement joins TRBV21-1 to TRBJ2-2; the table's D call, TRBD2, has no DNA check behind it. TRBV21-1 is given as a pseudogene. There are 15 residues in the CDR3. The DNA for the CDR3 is TGTGCCAGCAGCAAGACTAGCGGGAACACCGGGGAGCTGTTTTTT. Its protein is CASSKTSGNTGELFF.

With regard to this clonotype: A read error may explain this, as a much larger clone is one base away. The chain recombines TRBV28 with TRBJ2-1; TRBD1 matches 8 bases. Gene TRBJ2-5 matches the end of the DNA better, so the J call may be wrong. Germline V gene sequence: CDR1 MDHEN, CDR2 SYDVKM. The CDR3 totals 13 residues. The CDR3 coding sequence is TGTGCCAGCACTTCAGGGGGCTGGTCCGACCAGTACTTC. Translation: CASTSGGWSDQYF.